These 6 T cell receptor beta chains came from one sample sequenced in a study of shared clonotypes between healthy human individuals. Only CD45RO-negative cells positively selected for CCR7 counted as naive CD8 cells, so terminally differentiated effector memory CD45RA+ cells were excluded. This table comes from immunoSEQ multiplex PCR, and its TCRdb copy is limited to in-frame clones, with some not included. The sample contains fewer than 800,000 clones, around 92% of which appear only once. Sequencing input: naive CD8+ T cells sorted from blood. These receptor sequences come from a man aged 25-45 years in good health.

The V gene is TRBV7-9, the J gene TRBJ2-1, with TRBD2 identical over 7 bases. V trimming: 7 bases; J trimming: 1 base; junction bases outside the gene matches: 16. Germline-derived CDR1 and CDR2 are SEHNR and FQNEAQ (reference sequence). This CDR3 has 18 residues. CDR3 DNA sequence: TGTGCCAGCACCCCGGAGGTATTACGCGGGAGTTCCTACAATGAGCAGTTCTTC. This sequence encodes CASTPEVLRGSSYNEQFF.

This clone was counted once. The V gene is TRBV9, the J gene TRBJ2-5; 9 nucleotides align to TRBD1. This CDR3 has 15 residues. V lost 3 bases to trimming and J lost 4 bases; unmatched junction nucleotides: 7. CDR1 is SGDLS, CDR2 YYNGEE, per germline. In nucleotides, the CDR3 is TGTGCCAGCAGCGCAACCGGGACAGGGCGAGAGACCCAGTACTTC. This sequence encodes CASSATGTGRETQYF.

This chain links TRBV5-8 with TRBJ1-1; D call uncertain. Per germline, CDR1 SGHTS and CDR2 YDEGEE. With 0 bases removed from V and 0 bases from J, the gap between germline ends came to 9 bases. CDR3 length equals 15 residues. CDR3 amino acids: CASSLGLVMNTEAFF. CDR3 nucleotide sequence: TGTGCCAGCAGCTTGGGGTTGGTGATGAACACTGAAGCTTTCTTT. The full variable domain, in which reference TRBV5-8 and TRBJ1-1 provide the parts outside the CDR3, is EAGVTQSPTHLIKTRGQQATLRCSPISGHTSVYWYQQALGLGLQFLLWYDEGEERNRGNFPPRFSGRQFPNYSSELNVNALELEDSALYLCASSLGLVMNTEAFFGQGTRLTVV.

This chain's CDR3 is CASRQPGQETQYF. CDR3 coding DNA: TGTGCCAGTAGACAACCAGGACAAGAGACCCAGTACTTC. The V and J genes are TRBV19 and TRBJ2-5; D is ambiguous. Germline-derived CDR1 and CDR2 are LNHDA and SQIVND (reference sequence). Trimming cost V 6 bases and J 2 bases, with 10 bases left between them. The length of the CDR3 is 13 residues. The entire variable domain, with the rest obtained from reference TRBV19 and TRBJ2-5, is as follows: DGGITQSPKYLFRKEGQNVTLSCEQNLNHDAMYWYRQDPGQGLRLIYYSQIVNDFQKGDIAEGYSVSREKKESFPLTVTSAQKNPTAFYLCASRQPGQETQYFGPGTRLLVL.

This clone was recorded many times. This rearrangement joins TRBV6-1 to TRBJ1-2; D might be TRBD1 (5 bases). Trimming took off 4 bases at V and 8 bases at J, with 20 bases between the two ends. The germline gives CDR1 MNHNS, CDR2 SASEGT. The CDR3 loop spans 15 amino acids. For the CDR3, the DNA is TGTGCCAGCAGTGCAACGGACACACCCCAAGACGGCTACACCTTC. Protein: CASSATDTPQDGYTF.

This chain links TRBV14 with TRBJ2-5; TRBD2 matches at 13 bases. Germline CDR1 reads SGHDN; CDR2 reads FVKESK. J lost 2 bases, V lost 2 bases, and 5 bases had no gene match. This CDR3 contains 17 residues. CDR3 amino acids: CASSQKGTSGIQETQYF. The CDR3 coding sequence is TGTGCCAGCAGCCAAAAAGGGACTAGCGGGATACAAGAGACCCAGTACTTC.